These T cell receptor beta chains were read from a single sample in a study of T cell responses to AZD1222 COVID-19 vaccine. Assay used: immunoSEQ multiplex PCR; TCRdb lists only in-frame clones, some missing. Of approximately 300,000 clones listed, almost 95% are singletons. The sequences come from peripheral blood, collected 28 days after the second AZD1222 dose. These receptors all stem from an adult who received the AZD1222 COVID-19 vaccine. Both conserved end residues are trimmed from each CDR3.

len: 15
v_gene: TRBV5-1
j_gene: TRBJ2-5
CDR3aa: ASSLGTSGRLQETQY

len: 13
v_gene: TRBV28
j_gene: TRBJ1-1
CDR3aa: ASSLEGIYASEAF

len: 15
v_gene: TRBV7-6
j_gene: TRBJ1-4
CDR3aa: ASSLSEGAKTNEKLF

len: 13
v_gene: TRBV28
j_gene: TRBJ1-4
CDR3aa: ASSLGGTGGEKLF

len: 14
v_gene: TRBV4-1
j_gene: TRBJ2-3
CDR3aa: ASSQDPSGGRDTQY

len: 12
v_gene: TRBV27
j_gene: TRBJ1-1
CDR3aa: ASSLGVGGTEAF

len: 13
v_gene: TRBV5-5
j_gene: TRBJ2-2
CDR3aa: ASSPDSLYTGELF

len: 14
v_gene: TRBV7-2
j_gene: TRBJ1-4
CDR3aa: ASSLAPGQTPRGLF

len: 14
v_gene: TRBV7-9
j_gene: TRBJ2-6
CDR3aa: ASSLTGQSGANVLT

len: 12
v_gene: TRBV6-5
j_gene: TRBJ2-2
CDR3aa: ASTKRAGTGELF

len: 12
v_gene: TRBV27
j_gene: TRBJ2-7
CDR3aa: ASSPTFESYEQY

len: 12
v_gene: TRBV9
j_gene: TRBJ2-3
CDR3aa: ASSVVPETNTQY

len: 12
v_gene: TRBV10-3
j_gene: TRBJ2-5
CDR3aa: AISESNGQETQY

len: 16
v_gene: TRBV6-2/TRBV6-3
j_gene: TRBJ2-7
CDR3aa: ASSYGRTSGRLSYEQY

len: 10
v_gene: TRBV5-1
j_gene: TRBJ2-5
CDR3aa: ASSQPAETQY

len: 14
v_gene: TRBV19
j_gene: TRBJ2-2
CDR3aa: ASSSGPGRVTGELF

len: 12
v_gene: TRBV6-5
j_gene: TRBJ1-4
CDR3aa: ASSSSRGDEKLF

len: 12
v_gene: TRBV19
j_gene: TRBJ1-2
CDR3aa: ASSISWGADGYT

len: 12
v_gene: TRBV28
j_gene: TRBJ2-3
CDR3aa: ATRGYRGVDTQY

len: 15
v_gene: TRBV19
j_gene: TRBJ2-2
CDR3aa: ASSIAIGLADTGELF

len: 12
v_gene: TRBV5-1
j_gene: TRBJ2-7
CDR3aa: ASSFGTGFYEQY

len: 13
v_gene: TRBV15
j_gene: TRBJ1-1
CDR3aa: ATSRDTQGNTEAF

len: 15
v_gene: TRBV4-1
j_gene: TRBJ2-2
CDR3aa: ASSQGPGTGVTGELF

len: 11
v_gene: TRBV29-1
j_gene: TRBJ2-2
CDR3aa: SVLTLYTGELF

len: 8
v_gene: TRBV2
j_gene: TRBJ1-1
CDR3aa: ASQDTEAF

len: 14
v_gene: TRBV28
j_gene: TRBJ1-5
CDR3aa: ASSGGGEDSNQPQH

len: 12
v_gene: TRBV5-6
j_gene: TRBJ2-7
CDR3aa: ASSLDRHSYEQY

len: 11
v_gene: TRBV7-2
j_gene: TRBJ2-1
CDR3aa: ASSPGPTGEQF

len: 11
v_gene: TRBV7-2
j_gene: TRBJ2-1
CDR3aa: ASSPNWGNEQF

len: 12
v_gene: TRBV18
j_gene: TRBJ1-4
CDR3aa: ASSTGDSNEKLF

len: 13
v_gene: TRBV7-9
j_gene: TRBJ2-2
CDR3aa: ASSLGSLLSGELF

len: 14
v_gene: TRBV28
j_gene: TRBJ2-7
CDR3aa: ASSGAPKIGGFEQY

len: 10
v_gene: TRBV2
j_gene: TRBJ2-3
CDR3aa: ASKPGTATQY

len: 14
v_gene: TRBV3-1/TRBV3-2
j_gene: TRBJ2-3
CDR3aa: ASSQGNGGGTDTQY

len: 14
v_gene: TRBV21-1
j_gene: TRBJ1-1
CDR3aa: ASTQERRPRGTEAF

len: 12
v_gene: TRBV6-1
j_gene: TRBJ1-5
CDR3aa: ASSDTGGGQPQH

len: 14
v_gene: TRBV24-1
j_gene: TRBJ2-5
CDR3aa: ATSGSIKGNQETQY

len: 14
v_gene: TRBV3-1/TRBV3-2
j_gene: TRBJ2-7
CDR3aa: ASSQAGTGGFHEQY